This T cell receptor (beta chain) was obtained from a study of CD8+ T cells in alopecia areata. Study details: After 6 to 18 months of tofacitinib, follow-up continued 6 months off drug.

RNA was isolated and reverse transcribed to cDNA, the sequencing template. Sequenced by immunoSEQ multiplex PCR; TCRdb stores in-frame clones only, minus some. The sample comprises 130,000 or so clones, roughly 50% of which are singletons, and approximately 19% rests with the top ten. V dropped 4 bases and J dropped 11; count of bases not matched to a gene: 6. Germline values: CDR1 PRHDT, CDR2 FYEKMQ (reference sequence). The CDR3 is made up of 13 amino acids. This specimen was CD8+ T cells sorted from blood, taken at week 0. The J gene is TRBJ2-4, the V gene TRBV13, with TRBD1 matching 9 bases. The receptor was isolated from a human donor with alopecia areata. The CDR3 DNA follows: TGTGCCAGCAGCTCAGGAAACAGGGGGCTTCAGTACTTC. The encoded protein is CASSSGNRGLQYF.